Each of the 12 T cell receptor beta chains below was sequenced from the same sample in a study of T cell repertoires in cytomegalovirus infection (dated by TCRdb to between 2019 and 2020). The instrument given in TCRdb is Illumina HiSeq 1500. The public reads were reprocessed in TCRdb via fastp at Q25 and MiXCR, keeping in-frame beta chains. Rows with a matching CDR3 protein are joined into one entry that keeps the most common DNA and genes. For this sample there are 130,000 or so distinct CDR3 sequences; about 6.3% appear just once. Clones ranked in the top ten supply about 20% of the sample. Sequenced input: PBMCs. Receptor source: a human donor in good health (CMV status not recorded). Some clones in this sample may be carry-over from other donors' samples.

This clonotype appeared many times. This chain uses TRBV7-9 with TRBJ2-1, with a tentative D call TRBD2 (6 bases). CDR1 is SEHNR and CDR2 is FQNEAQ in the germline V gene (reference sequence). The CDR3 spans 16 residues. V was shortened by 5 bases and J by 0 bases, with 14 bases between the two germline ends. Written as DNA, the CDR3 is TGTGCCAGCAGCAAAACTCGGGGGAGCTCCTACAATGAGCAGTTCTTC. Amino acid sequence: CASSKTRGSSYNEQFF.

This clonotype was detected ten times or more. In nucleotides, the CDR3 is TGTGCCAGCAGCCGGAACAGGGGAGCAAGTAATGGCTACACCTTC. Protein sequence: CASSRNRGASNGYTF. The chain joins TRBV7-2 to TRBJ1-2; TRBD1 agrees at 7 bases. Germline-derived CDR1 and CDR2 are SGHTA and FQGNSA. This CDR3 region has 15 residues. V shed 5 bases, J shed 6 bases, and the junction held 12 bases outside the gene matches.

This rearrangement joins TRBV29-1 to TRBJ2-3; D remains ambiguous. Between the trimmed V and J ends, which lost 4 bases and 2 bases, there was a span of 10 bases. The CDR3 has 13 residues. Per germline, CDR1 SQVTM and CDR2 ANQGSEA. CDR3 loop: CSVARPLTDTQYF. CDR3 nucleotide sequence: TGCAGCGTTGCCCGGCCGCTCACAGATACGCAGTATTTT.

This clonotype was recorded a few times. The chain combines TRBV2 with TRBJ2-1; D is uncertain. Trimming cost V 4 bases and J 0 bases, with 13 bases left between them. This CDR3 has 16 amino acids. Per germline, CDR1 SNHLY and CDR2 FYNNEI. CDR3 sequence: CASSAEFSRSYNEQFF. CDR3 nucleotide sequence: TGTGCCAGCAGTGCCGAGTTTTCACGCTCCTACAATGAGCAGTTCTTC.

This clonotype was detected a few times. This rearrangement joins TRBV6-2 or TRBV6-3 to TRBJ1-1; D is undetermined. The CDR3 sequence is 16 residues long. The germline V gene encodes CDR1 MNHEY and CDR2 SVGEGT. V was shortened by 6 bases and J by 2 bases, with 19 bases between the two germline ends. CDR3 sequence reads: CASSHGRIKLNTEAFF. The CDR3 DNA is TGTGCCAGCAGCCACGGACGGATAAAGCTTAACACTGAAGCTTTCTTT.

This sequence joins TRBV6-2 or TRBV6-3 and TRBJ2-5; 15 bases agree with TRBD2. The CDR3 runs to 19 residues. Germline values: CDR1 MNHEY, CDR2 SVGEGT. The J segment lost 5 bases and the V segment lost 2 bases, leaving 12 bases of the junction unmatched. The DNA for the CDR3 is TGTGCCAGCAGTTACGGAGTTGGACTAGCGGGGGGGCCGGTGGAGACCCAGTACTTC. This translates into CASSYGVGLAGGPVETQYF.

This clonotype was seen ten or more times. V usage is TRBV7-2 and J usage is TRBJ1-2; D may be TRBD1 (6 bases). In germline, CDR1 is SGHTA, CDR2 FQGNSA. The CDR3 has 13 residues. Trimming stripped 1 base from V and 9 bases from J, with 12 bases between. The CDR3 loop is CASSLGQAGRYTF. CDR3 sequence (DNA): TGTGCCAGCAGCTTAGGACAGGCGGGACGCTACACCTTC.

This CDR3 is CASRRDRVSNEQFF. CDR3 nucleotides: TGTGCCAGCAGACGGGACAGGGTAAGCAATGAGCAGTTCTTC. The V call is TRBV5-6, the J call TRBJ2-1; 9 nucleotides match TRBD1. This CDR3 is built from 14 residues. Trimming took 5 bases from V and 6 from J; bases not matched to a gene: 6. Germline V gene data show CDR1 as SGHDT and CDR2 as YYEEEE.

This clonotype was seen ten or more times. This rearrangement joins TRBV7-2 to TRBJ2-7; the match to TRBD1 covers 7 bases. The CDR3 is 15 residues long. Unmatched junction bases numbered 11, after V lost 5 bases and J lost 4 bases. Looked up from germline, CDR1 is SGHTA and CDR2 is FQGNSA. CDR3 nucleotide sequence: TGTGCCAGCAGCGCGGCCGGGACAGAAGTATACGAGCAGTACTTC. Its protein product is CASSAAGTEVYEQYF.

This clonotype was observed at least ten times. This chain connects TRBV20-1 to TRBJ1-2; D may be TRBD1 (6 bases). Trimming stripped 1 base from V and 4 bases from J, with 13 bases between. The CDR3 sequence is 14 residues long. Germline CDR1 reads DFQATT; CDR2 reads SNEGSKA (reference sequence). The CDR3 spells CSARGQGLFYGYTF. CDR3 coding DNA: TGCAGTGCTAGAGGGCAGGGGTTATTCTATGGCTACACCTTC.

This clonotype has ten or more counts. The chain employs TRBV3-1 and TRBJ2-1; D call uncertain. Germline V gives CDR1 LGHDT, CDR2 YNNKEL (reference sequence). V was cut by 2 bases and J by 7 bases, with 3 bases left in between. The length of the CDR3 is 11 residues. The DNA of the CDR3 is TGTGCCAGCAGCCAACAAAATGAGCAGTTCTTC. Its protein product is CASSQQNEQFF.

This clonotype turned up a few times. The chain joins TRBV24-1 to TRBJ2-7; no clear D gene. V shed 0 bases and J shed 5 bases, with 7 bases lying between them. Germline lookup yields CDR1 KGHDR and CDR2 SFDVKD. The CDR3 is 13 residues long. CDR3 sequence (DNA): TGTGCCACCAGTGATTTGGCCGCCGACGAGCAGTACTTC. It specifies CATSDLAADEQYF.